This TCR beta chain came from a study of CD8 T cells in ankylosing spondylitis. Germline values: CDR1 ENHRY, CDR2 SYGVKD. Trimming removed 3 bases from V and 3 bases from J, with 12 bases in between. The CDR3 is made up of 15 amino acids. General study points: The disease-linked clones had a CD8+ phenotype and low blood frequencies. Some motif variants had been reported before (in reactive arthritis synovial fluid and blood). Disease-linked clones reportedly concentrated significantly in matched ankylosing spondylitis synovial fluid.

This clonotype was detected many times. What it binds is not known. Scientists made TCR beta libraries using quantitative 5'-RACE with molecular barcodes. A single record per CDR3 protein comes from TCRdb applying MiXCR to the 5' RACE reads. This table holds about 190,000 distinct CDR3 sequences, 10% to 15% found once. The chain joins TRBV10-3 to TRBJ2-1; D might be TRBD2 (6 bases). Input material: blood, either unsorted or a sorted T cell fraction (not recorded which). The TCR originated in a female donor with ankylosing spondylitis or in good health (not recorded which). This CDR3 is CAISDGGNSYNEQFF. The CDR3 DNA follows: TGTGCCATCAGTGACGGCGGGAACAGCTACAATGAGCAGTTCTTC.